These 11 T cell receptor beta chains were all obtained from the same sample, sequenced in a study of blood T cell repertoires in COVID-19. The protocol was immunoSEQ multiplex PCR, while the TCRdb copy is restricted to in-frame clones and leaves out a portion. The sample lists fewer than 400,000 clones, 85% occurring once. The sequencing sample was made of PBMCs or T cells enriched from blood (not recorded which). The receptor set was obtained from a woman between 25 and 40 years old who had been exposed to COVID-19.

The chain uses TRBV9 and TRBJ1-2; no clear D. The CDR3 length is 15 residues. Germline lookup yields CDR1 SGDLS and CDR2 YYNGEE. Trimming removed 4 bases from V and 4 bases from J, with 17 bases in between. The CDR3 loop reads CASSPNSLPTYGYTF. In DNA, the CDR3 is TGTGCCAGCAGCCCTAACAGTCTACCAACCTATGGCTACACCTTC.

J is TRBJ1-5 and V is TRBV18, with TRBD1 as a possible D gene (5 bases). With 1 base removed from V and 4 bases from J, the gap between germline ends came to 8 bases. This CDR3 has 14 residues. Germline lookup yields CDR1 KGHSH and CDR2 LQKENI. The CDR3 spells CASSPQKGNQPQHF. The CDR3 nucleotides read TGTGCCAGCTCACCACAAAAGGGGAATCAGCCCCAGCATTTT.

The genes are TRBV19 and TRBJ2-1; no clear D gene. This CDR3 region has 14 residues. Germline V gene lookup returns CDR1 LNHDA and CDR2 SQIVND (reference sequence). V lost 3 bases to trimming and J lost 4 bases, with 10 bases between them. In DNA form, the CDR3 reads TGTGCCAGTAGTATGAGGCCAAAGTACAATGAGCAGTTCTTC. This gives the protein CASSMRPKYNEQFF.

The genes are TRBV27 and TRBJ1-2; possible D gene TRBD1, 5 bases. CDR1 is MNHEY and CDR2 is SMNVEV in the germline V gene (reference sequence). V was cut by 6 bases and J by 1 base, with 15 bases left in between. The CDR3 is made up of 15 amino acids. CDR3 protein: CASRQLGGVNYGYTF. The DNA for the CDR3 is TGTGCCAGCAGACAATTGGGGGGGGTTAACTATGGCTACACCTTC.

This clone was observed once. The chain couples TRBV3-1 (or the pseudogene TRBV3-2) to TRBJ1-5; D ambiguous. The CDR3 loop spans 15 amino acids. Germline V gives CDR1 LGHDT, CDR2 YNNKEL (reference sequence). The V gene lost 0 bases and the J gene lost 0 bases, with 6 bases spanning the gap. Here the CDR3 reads CASSQDFSSNQPQHF. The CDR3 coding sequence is TGTGCCAGCAGCCAAGATTTCTCTAGCAATCAGCCCCAGCATTTT.

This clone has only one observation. CDR3 loop: CASRQMDMDNEKLFF. The CDR3, as DNA: TGTGCCAGCAGACAGATGGACATGGATAATGAAAAACTGTTTTTT. V and J are TRBV27 and TRBJ1-4; the D gene is possibly TRBD1 (5 bases). Germline CDR1 and CDR2: MNHEY and SMNVEV (reference sequence). CDR3 length equals 15 residues. V lost 6 bases to trimming and J lost 4 bases, with 15 bases between them.

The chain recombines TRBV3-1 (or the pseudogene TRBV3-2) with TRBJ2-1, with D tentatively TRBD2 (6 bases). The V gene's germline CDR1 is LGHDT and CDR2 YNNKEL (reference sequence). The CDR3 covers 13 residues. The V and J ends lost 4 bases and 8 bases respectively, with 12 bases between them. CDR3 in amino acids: CASSLTGEHEQFF. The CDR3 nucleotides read TGTGCCAGCAGCCTGACGGGAGAACATGAGCAGTTCTTC.

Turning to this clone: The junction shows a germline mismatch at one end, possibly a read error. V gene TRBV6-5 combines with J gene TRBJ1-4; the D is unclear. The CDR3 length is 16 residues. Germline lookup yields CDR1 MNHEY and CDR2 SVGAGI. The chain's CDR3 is CASSYFRVPPEEKLFF. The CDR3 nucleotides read TGTGCCAGCAGCTACTTTCGCGTCCCACCCGAGGAAAAACTGTTTTTT.

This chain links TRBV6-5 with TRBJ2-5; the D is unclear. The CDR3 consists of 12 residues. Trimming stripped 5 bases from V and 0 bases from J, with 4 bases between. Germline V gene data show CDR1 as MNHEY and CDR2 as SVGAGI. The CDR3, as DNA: TGTGCCAGCAGTCTGTACCAAGAGACCCAGTACTTC. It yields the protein CASSLYQETQYF.

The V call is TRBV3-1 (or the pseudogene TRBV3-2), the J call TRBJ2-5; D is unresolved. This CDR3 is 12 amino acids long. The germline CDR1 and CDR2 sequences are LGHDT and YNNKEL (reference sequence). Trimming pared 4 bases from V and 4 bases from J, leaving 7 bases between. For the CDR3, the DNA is TGTGCCAGCAGCCTCTTAGTAGAGACCCAGTACTTC. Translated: CASSLLVETQYF.

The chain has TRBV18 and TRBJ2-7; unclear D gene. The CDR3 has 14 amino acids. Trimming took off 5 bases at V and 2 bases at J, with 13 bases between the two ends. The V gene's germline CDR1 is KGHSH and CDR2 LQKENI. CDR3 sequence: CASSYGSTTYEQYF. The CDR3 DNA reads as TGTGCCAGCTCATACGGGTCGACGACCTACGAGCAGTACTTC. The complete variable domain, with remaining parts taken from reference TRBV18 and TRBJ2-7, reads NAGVMQNPRHLVRRRGQEARLRCSPMKGHSHVYWYRQLPEEGLKFMVYLQKENIIDESGMPKERFSAEFPKEGPSILRIQQVVRGDSAAYFCASSYGSTTYEQYFGPGTRLTVT.